A few counts support the clone carrying this T cell receptor (beta chain). Its antigen is unidentified. The record originates from a study of vaccination effects on CD4 cells after COVID-19. Study conclusions and caveats: Small numbers of convalescent patients limited the study. It also lacked early post-infection timepoints.

Trimming left V 8 bases short and J 3 bases short, with 17 bases between. Germline lookup yields CDR1 SNHLY and CDR2 FYNNEI. CDR3 length: 15 residues. Some clones are missing from TCRdb's copy, which holds only in-frame ones; the method was immunoSEQ multiplex PCR. The table shows under 55,000 clones, with approximately 70% occurring only once. Researchers isolated CD4+ T cells once 9 to 11 days of culture had elapsed. Subjects were given two BNT162b2 or mRNA-1273 vaccine doses. This sequence originates from a human donor who received a COVID-19 vaccine. This specimen was CD4+ T cells from PBMCs cultured without peptide, taken after COVID-19 vaccination. V and J are TRBV2 and TRBJ1-5; weak D call: TRBD1 (5 bases). The CDR3 reads CASGRDRGDNQPQHF. CDR3 DNA sequence: TGTGCCAGCGGTAGGGACCGGGGGGACAATCAGCCCCAGCATTTT.